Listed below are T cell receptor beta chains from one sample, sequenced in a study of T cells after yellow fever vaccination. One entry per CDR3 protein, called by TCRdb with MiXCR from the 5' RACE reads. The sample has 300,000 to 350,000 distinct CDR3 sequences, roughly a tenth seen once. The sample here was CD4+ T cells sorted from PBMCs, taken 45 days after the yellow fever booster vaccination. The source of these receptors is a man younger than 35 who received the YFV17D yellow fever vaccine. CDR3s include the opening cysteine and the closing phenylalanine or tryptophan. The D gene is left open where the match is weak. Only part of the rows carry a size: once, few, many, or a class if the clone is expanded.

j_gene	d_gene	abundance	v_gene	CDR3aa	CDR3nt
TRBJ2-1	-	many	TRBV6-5	CASSYSSGYNEQFF	TGTGCCAGCAGTTACTCTTCAGGGTACAATGAGCAGTTCTTC
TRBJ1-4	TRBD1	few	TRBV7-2	CASSWDRVEKLFF	TGTGCCAGCAGCTGGGACAGGGTGGAAAAACTGTTTTTT
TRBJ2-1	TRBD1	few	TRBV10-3	CAISEAGTGLFF	TGTGCCATCAGTGAGGCCGGGACAGGTCTGTTCTTC
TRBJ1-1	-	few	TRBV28	CASSSQGRVTEAFF	TGTGCCAGCAGCTCCCAAGGGAGGGTCACTGAAGCTTTCTTT
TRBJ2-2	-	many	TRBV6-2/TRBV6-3	CATWRANTGELFF	TGTGCCACCTGGCGCGCGAACACCGGGGAGCTGTTTTTT
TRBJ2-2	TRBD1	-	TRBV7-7	CASSHNRGRTGELFF	TGTGCCAGCAGCCACAACAGGGGGCGGACCGGGGAGCTGTTTTTT
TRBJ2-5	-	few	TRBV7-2	CASSLYTGLGTQETQYF	TGTGCCAGCAGCCTATATACGGGCCTCGGGACGCAAGAGACCCAGTACTTC
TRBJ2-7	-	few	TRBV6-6	CASSYYAGTYEQYF	TGTGCCAGCAGTTACTATGCAGGGACCTACGAGCAGTACTTC
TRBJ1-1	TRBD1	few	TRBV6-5	CASRPDRGEAFF	TGTGCCAGCAGACCCGACAGGGGCGAAGCTTTCTTT
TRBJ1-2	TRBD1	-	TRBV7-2	CASSTRQGASYGYTF	TGTGCCAGCAGCACTCGACAGGGGGCCTCCTATGGCTACACCTTC
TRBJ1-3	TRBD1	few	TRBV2	CASNGQAGNTIYF	TGTGCCAGTAACGGACAGGCTGGAAACACCATATATTTT
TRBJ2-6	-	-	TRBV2	CASSLDRIGANVLTF	TGTGCCAGCAGTCTCGACAGGATTGGGGCCAACGTCCTGACTTTC
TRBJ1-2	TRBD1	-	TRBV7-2	CASSTTGGSTEGYTF	TGTGCCAGCAGCACGACAGGGGGCAGCACAGAGGGCTACACCTTC
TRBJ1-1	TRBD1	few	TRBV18	CASSIGQGRMTNTEAFF	TGTGCCAGCTCAATAGGACAGGGGAGGATGACGAACACTGAAGCTTTCTTT
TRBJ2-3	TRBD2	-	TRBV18	CASSLAGETPDTQYF	TGTGCCAGCTCACTAGCGGGGGAGACCCCAGATACGCAGTATTTT
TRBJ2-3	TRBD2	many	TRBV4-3	CASSRGGAADTQYF	TGCGCCAGCAGCCGCGGGGGGGCAGCAGATACGCAGTATTTT
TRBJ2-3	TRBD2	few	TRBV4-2	CASSQSPGTRPDTQYF	TGTGCCAGCAGCCAATCCCCCGGGACTAGACCAGATACGCAGTATTTT
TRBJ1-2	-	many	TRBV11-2	CASSLSGAQDYGYTF	TGTGCCAGCAGCTTAAGCGGGGCGCAGGACTATGGCTACACCTTC
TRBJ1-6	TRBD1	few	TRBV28	CATMLGQIYNSPLHF	TGTGCCACCATGCTGGGACAGATCTATAATTCACCCCTCCACTTT
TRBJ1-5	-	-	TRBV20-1	CSAISGAVKNQPQHF	TGCAGTGCTATATCCGGGGCCGTAAAGAATCAGCCCCAGCATTTT
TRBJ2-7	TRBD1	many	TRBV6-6	CASRATGQNYEQYF	TGTGCCAGCAGGGCAACGGGACAGAACTACGAGCAGTACTTC
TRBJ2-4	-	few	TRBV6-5	CASSYGGGGAKNIQYF	TGTGCCAGCAGTTACGGCGGTGGAGGGGCCAAAAACATTCAGTACTTC
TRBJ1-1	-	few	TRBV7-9	CASTFPTRGKNTEAFF	TGTGCCAGCACCTTTCCGACCCGGGGCAAGAACACTGAAGCTTTCTTT
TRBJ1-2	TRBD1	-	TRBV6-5	CASRPQGAGYGYTF	TGTGCCAGCAGACCACAGGGGGCAGGTTATGGCTACACCTTC
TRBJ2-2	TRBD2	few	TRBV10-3	CAISEGAGDTGELFF	TGTGCCATCAGTGAAGGAGCGGGGGACACCGGGGAGCTGTTTTTT
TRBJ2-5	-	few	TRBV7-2	CASSLGALVETQYF	TGTGCCAGCAGCTTAGGGGCGCTAGTAGAGACCCAGTACTTC
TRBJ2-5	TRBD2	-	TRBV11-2	CASRRGLETQYF	TGTGCCAGCAGGCGGGGGTTGGAGACCCAGTACTTC
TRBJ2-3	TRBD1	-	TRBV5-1	CASSSPQGAGDTQYF	TGCGCCAGCAGCTCACCCCAGGGGGCGGGGGATACGCAGTATTTT
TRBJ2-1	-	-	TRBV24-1	CATSALGDEQFF	TGTGCCACCAGTGCCTTGGGGGATGAGCAGTTCTTC
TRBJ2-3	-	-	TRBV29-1	CSVVAGPLNTDTQYF	TGCAGCGTTGTTGCAGGACCTCTTAACACAGATACGCAGTATTTT
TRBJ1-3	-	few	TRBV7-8	CASSLGPFSGNTIYF	TGTGCCAGCAGCTTAGGTCCGTTCTCTGGAAACACCATATATTTT
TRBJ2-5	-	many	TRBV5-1	CASRAGARETQYF	TGCGCCAGCAGGGCAGGGGCACGGGAGACCCAGTACTTC
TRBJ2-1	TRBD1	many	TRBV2	CASRTGAYNEQFF	TGTGCCAGTCGGACAGGGGCCTACAATGAGCAGTTCTTC
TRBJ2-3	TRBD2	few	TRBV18	CASSHSYSGGAPSTDTQYF	TGTGCCAGCTCGCATAGCTACAGCGGGGGAGCTCCTAGCACAGATACGCAGTATTTT
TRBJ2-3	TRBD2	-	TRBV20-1	CSASGLAVPVAAQYF	TGCAGTGCATCGGGACTAGCGGTCCCCGTGGCGGCGCAGTATTTT
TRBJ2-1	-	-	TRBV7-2	CASSLSGSYNNEQFF	TGTGCCAGCAGCTTATCGGGTAGTTATAACAATGAGCAGTTCTTC
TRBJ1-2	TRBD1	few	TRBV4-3	CASSQGQGTGYTF	TGCGCCAGCAGCCAAGGACAGGGTACTGGCTACACCTTC
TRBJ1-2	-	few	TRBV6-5	CASSLGQPYGYTF	TGTGCCAGCAGCCTTGGACAGCCCTATGGCTACACCTTC
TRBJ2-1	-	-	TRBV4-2	CASSPGASYNEQFF	TGTGCCAGCAGCCCTGGGGCTTCCTACAATGAGCAGTTCTTC
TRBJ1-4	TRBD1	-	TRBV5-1	CASSLGGTAGLFF	TGCGCCAGCAGCCTAGGTGGGACAGCCGGGTTGTTTTTT
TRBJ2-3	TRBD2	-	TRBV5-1	CASSPGLDASTDTQYF	TGCGCCAGCAGCCCTGGACTAGACGCTAGCACAGATACGCAGTATTTT
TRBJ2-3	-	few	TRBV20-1	CSAREGSRADTQYF	TGCAGTGCTAGAGAGGGAAGTAGGGCAGATACGCAGTATTTT
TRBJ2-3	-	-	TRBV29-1	CSVSGTDTQYF	TGCAGCGTTTCAGGCACAGATACGCAGTATTTT
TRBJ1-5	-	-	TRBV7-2	CASSSGASRSNQPQHF	TGTGCCAGCAGCTCCGGGGCATCCCGGTCCAATCAGCCCCAGCATTTT